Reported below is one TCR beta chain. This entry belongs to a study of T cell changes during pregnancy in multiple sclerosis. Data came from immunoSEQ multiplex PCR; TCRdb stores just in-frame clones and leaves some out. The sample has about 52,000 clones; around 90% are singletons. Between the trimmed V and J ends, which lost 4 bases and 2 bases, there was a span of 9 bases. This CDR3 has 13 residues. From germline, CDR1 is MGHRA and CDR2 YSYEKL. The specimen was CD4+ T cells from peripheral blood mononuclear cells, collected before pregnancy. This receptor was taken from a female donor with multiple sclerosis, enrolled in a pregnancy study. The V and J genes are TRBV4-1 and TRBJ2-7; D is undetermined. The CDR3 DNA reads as TGCGCCAGCAGCCGAGTAAGAGCCTACGAGCAGTACTTC. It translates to CASSRVRAYEQYF.